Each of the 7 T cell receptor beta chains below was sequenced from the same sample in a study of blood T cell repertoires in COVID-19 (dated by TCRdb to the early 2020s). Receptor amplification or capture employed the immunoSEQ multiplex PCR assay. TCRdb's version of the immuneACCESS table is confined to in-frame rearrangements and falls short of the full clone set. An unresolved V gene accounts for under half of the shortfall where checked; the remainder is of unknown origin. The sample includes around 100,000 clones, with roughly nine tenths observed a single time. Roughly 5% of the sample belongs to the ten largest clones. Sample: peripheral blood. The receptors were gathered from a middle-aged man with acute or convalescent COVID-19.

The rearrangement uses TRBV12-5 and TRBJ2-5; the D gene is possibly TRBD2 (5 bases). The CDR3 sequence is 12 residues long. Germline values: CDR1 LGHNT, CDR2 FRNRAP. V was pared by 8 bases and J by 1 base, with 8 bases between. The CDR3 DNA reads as TGTGCTAGTAGGAGGAGCCAAGAGACCCAGTACTTC. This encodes CASRRSQETQYF.

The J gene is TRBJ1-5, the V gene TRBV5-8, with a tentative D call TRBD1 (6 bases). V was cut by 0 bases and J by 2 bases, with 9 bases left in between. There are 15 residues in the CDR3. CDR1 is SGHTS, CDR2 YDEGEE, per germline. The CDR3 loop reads CASSLGQAGNQPQHF. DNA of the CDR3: TGTGCCAGCAGCTTGGGACAGGCCGGCAATCAGCCCCAGCATTTT.

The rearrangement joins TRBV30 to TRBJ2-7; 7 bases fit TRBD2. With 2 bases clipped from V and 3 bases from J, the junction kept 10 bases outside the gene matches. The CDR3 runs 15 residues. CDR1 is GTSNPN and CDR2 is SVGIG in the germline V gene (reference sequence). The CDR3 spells CAWSQPGLLFYEQYF. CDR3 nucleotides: TGTGCCTGGAGTCAACCGGGACTACTTTTCTACGAGCAGTACTTC.

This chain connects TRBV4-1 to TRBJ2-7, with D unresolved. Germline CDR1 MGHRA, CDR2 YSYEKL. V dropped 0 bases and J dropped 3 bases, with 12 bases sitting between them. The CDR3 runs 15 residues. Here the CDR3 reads CASSQDPGRHYEQYF. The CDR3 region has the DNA TGCGCCAGCAGCCAAGATCCAGGCCGCCACTACGAGCAGTACTTC.

CDR3 bases: TGTGCCAGCAGCATTTATCCTAGCGGGAGTTCCCACGAGCAGTACTTC. This codes for CASSIYPSGSSHEQYF. V is TRBV5-5 and J is TRBJ2-7, with 10 bases lining up with TRBD2. Trimming took 4 bases from V and 5 from J; bases not matched to a gene: 12. Germline-derived CDR1 and CDR2 are SGHKS and YYEKEE (reference sequence). The CDR3 is 16 amino acids.

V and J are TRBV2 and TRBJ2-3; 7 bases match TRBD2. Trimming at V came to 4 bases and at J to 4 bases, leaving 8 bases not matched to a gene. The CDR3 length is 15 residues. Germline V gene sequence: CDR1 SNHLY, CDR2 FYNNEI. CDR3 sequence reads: CASSGREAQADTQYF. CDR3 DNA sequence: TGTGCCAGCAGTGGACGGGAGGCCCAGGCAGATACGCAGTATTTT.

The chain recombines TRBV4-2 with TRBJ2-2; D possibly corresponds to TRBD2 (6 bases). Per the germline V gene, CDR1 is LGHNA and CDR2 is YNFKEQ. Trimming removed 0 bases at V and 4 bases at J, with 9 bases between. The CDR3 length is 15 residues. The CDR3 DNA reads TGTGCCAGCAGCCAAGAGTCTAGCGCCACCGGGGAGCTGTTTTTT. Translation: CASSQESSATGELFF.